Below, 18 T cell receptor beta chains from the same sample are listed, as sequenced in a study of shared clonotypes between healthy human individuals. Naivety among CD8 cells was defined by CD45RO negativity and positive CCR7 selection, thereby excluding terminally differentiated effector memory CD45RA+ cells. Assay used: immunoSEQ multiplex PCR; TCRdb lists only in-frame clones, some missing. Of hundreds of thousands of clones in the sample, approximately 97% were seen once. Sequencing used naive CD8+ T cells sorted from blood. Source of these receptors: a man younger than 40 in good health.

The rearrangement uses TRBV7-7 and TRBJ2-7; the match to TRBD2 covers 7 bases. CDR1 SSHAT and CDR2 FNYEAQ come from the germline V gene (reference sequence). This CDR3 comprises 15 residues. V dropped 2 bases and J dropped 3; count of bases not matched to a gene: 7. This CDR3 is CASSLFDGTIYEQYF. CDR3 sequence (DNA): TGTGCCAGCAGCTTATTTGACGGGACTATCTACGAGCAGTACTTC.

CDR3 coding DNA: TGTGCCAGCAGTTTTCAGGGGGCGAATCAGCCCCAGCATTTT. Protein product: CASSFQGANQPQHF. The chain joins TRBV27 to TRBJ1-5; TRBD1 matches 8 bases. Unmatched junction bases numbered 2, after V lost 3 bases and J lost 4 bases. This CDR3 has 14 amino acids. Germline V gives CDR1 MNHEY, CDR2 SMNVEV (reference sequence).

The chain is built from TRBV7-8 and TRBJ2-5; no reliable D call. The CDR3 covers 14 residues. The V end lost 2 bases, the J end lost 4 bases, and 11 bases lay between the germline ends. In germline, CDR1 is SGHVS, CDR2 FQNEAQ. CDR3 residues: CASSLNLAGETQYF. CDR3 DNA: TGTGCCAGCAGCTTAAATCTGGCAGGAGAGACCCAGTACTTC.

The rearrangement joins TRBV7-2 to TRBJ2-1; TRBD2 agrees at 10 bases. In germline, CDR1 is SGHTA, CDR2 FQGNSA. CDR3 length: 18 amino acids. J was trimmed by 0 bases and V by 5 bases; bases with no gene match: 10. DNA for the CDR3: TGTGCCAGCAGCACCCGCAAAAGACTAGCGGGCTCCTACAATGAGCAGTTCTTC. Protein sequence: CASSTRKRLAGSYNEQFF. Variable domain in full (rest from reference TRBV7-2 and TRBJ2-1): GAGVSQSPSNKVTEKGKDVELRCDPISGHTALYWYRQSLGQGLEFLIYFQGNSAPDKSGLPSDRFSAERTGGSVSTLTIQRTQQEDSAVYLCASSTRKRLAGSYNEQFFGPGTRLTVL.

The chain carries TRBV7-9 and TRBJ2-5; 9 positions agree with TRBD2. The CDR3 covers 15 residues. The germline gives CDR1 SEHNR, CDR2 FQNEAQ (reference sequence). Germline trimming cut 2 bases from V and 4 bases from J; bases unmatched to any gene: 5. CDR3 sequence (DNA): TGTGCCAGCAGCTTATCGGCGGGAGGGCCAGAGACCCAGTACTTC. Protein: CASSLSAGGPETQYF.

The CDR3 region has the DNA TGTGCCAGTATTTGGCGGGAGAACACCGGGGAGCTGTTTTTT. This gives the protein CASIWRENTGELFF. This chain links TRBV19 with TRBJ2-2; tentatively, D is TRBD2 (6 bases). Trimming took 7 bases from V and 1 from J, leaving 10 bases between them. Germline V gene lookup returns CDR1 LNHDA and CDR2 SQIVND (reference sequence). The CDR3 contains 14 residues.

The chain employs TRBV14 and TRBJ2-5; D not certain. The CDR3 is 13 residues long. Germline CDR1 is SGHDN and CDR2 is FVKESK. Trimming removed 0 bases at V and 7 bases at J, with 9 bases between. The CDR3 sequence is CASSQEGLGTQYF. The CDR3 nucleotides read TGTGCCAGCAGCCAAGAGGGTCTGGGGACCCAGTACTTC.

V usage is TRBV30 and J usage is TRBJ2-2; 7 bases align to TRBD1. V lost 1 base to trimming and J lost 1 base; unmatched junction nucleotides: 0. The germline V gene has CDR1 GTSNPN and CDR2 SVGIG (reference sequence). The CDR3 runs 14 residues. CDR3 amino acids: CAWSGQGNTGELFF. CDR3 sequence (DNA): TGTGCCTGGAGTGGACAGGGGAACACCGGGGAGCTGTTTTTT.

The chain uses TRBV27 and TRBJ2-2; D gene ambiguous. Trimming removed 2 bases from V and 4 bases from J, with 5 bases in between. Germline loops: CDR1 MNHEY, CDR2 SMNVEV (reference sequence). CDR3 size: 13 residues. The CDR3 DNA sequence: TGTGCCAGCAGTTTAGTGGTCACCGGGGAGCTGTTTTTT. Translating it yields CASSLVVTGELFF.

The rearrangement links TRBV27 to TRBJ1-2; TRBD1 might be the D (5 bases). The CDR3 runs 14 residues. Between the trimmed V and J ends, which lost 5 bases and 3 bases, there was a span of 13 bases. Germline assignment: CDR1 MNHEY and CDR2 SMNVEV (reference sequence). The CDR3 sequence: CASSPREADYGYTF. Written as DNA, the CDR3 is TGTGCCAGCAGTCCCAGGGAGGCCGACTATGGCTACACCTTC.

The rearrangement joins TRBV9 to TRBJ2-1, with D possibly TRBD2 on 6 matching bases. CDR3 length equals 16 residues. The germline V gene has CDR1 SGDLS and CDR2 YYNGEE. V was clipped by 3 bases and J by 0 bases, with 13 bases between them. CDR3 in DNA: TGTGCCAGCAGCGGCTCCGGGACTCCCTCCTACAATGAGCAGTTCTTC. This codes for CASSGSGTPSYNEQFF. Looking up the rest from reference TRBV9 and TRBJ2-1 gives the full variable domain: DSGVTQTPKHLITATGQRVTLRCSPRSGDLSVYWYQQSLDQGLQFLIQYYNGEERAKGNILERFSAQQFPDLHSELNLSSLELGDSALYFCASSGSGTPSYNEQFFGPGTRLTVL.

The chain links TRBV12-5 to TRBJ1-1; no reliable D call. The CDR3 totals 13 residues. Trimming removed 2 bases from V and 4 bases from J, with 8 bases in between. The V gene's germline CDR1 is LGHNT and CDR2 FRNRAP. The CDR3 region is CASGLSDRTEAFF. The CDR3 coding sequence is TGTGCTAGTGGTTTGTCCGACCGCACTGAAGCTTTCTTT. Looking up the rest from reference TRBV12-5 and TRBJ1-1 gives the full variable domain: DARVTQTPRHKVTEMGQEVTMRCQPILGHNTVFWYRQTMMQGLELLAYFRNRAPLDDSGMPKDRFSAEMPDATLATLKIQPSEPRDSAVYFCASGLSDRTEAFFGQGTRLTVV.

This clone has a single count. V is TRBV27 and J is TRBJ2-7; D gene unclear. V was cut by 3 bases and J by 3 bases, with 12 bases left in between. Per the germline V gene, CDR1 is MNHEY and CDR2 is SMNVEV (reference sequence). The CDR3 sequence is 14 residues long. The CDR3 spells CASSFPGPNYEQYF. In nucleotides, the CDR3 is TGTGCCAGCAGTTTCCCTGGACCGAACTACGAGCAGTACTTC.

To note about this clone: The identical CDR3 is also encoded by other nucleotide sequences in the sample. The chain uses TRBV19 and TRBJ2-1; no reliable D call. Trimming removed 1 base from V and 6 bases from J, with 4 bases in between. The CDR3 runs 12 residues. Germline CDR1 reads LNHDA; CDR2 reads SQIVND (reference sequence). CDR3 DNA: TGTGCCAGTAGTATAGGGGTCAATGAGCAGTTCTTC. Its translation: CASSIGVNEQFF.

The V and J genes are TRBV5-1 and TRBJ2-7; TRBD2 matches 14 bases. Losses at the gene ends were 5 bases for V and 5 bases for J; bases not matched to a gene: 6. The CDR3 totals 15 residues. From germline, CDR1 is SGHRS and CDR2 YFSETQ. The chain's CDR3 is CASRGLAGEFHEQYF. In nucleotides, the CDR3 is TGCGCCAGCAGGGGACTAGCGGGAGAGTTCCACGAGCAGTACTTC.

This clone has only one observation. The chain employs TRBV7-6 and TRBJ2-1; 7 bases are shared with TRBD1. The V segment lost 1 base and the J segment 6 bases; nucleotides outside the gene matches: 15. In germline, CDR1 is SGHVS, CDR2 FNYEAQ. The CDR3 covers 18 residues. The CDR3 DNA reads TGTGCCAGCAGCTTAGTCTTAGGGGGCCAGGGTTTGGCCAATGAGCAGTTCTTC. Translating it yields CASSLVLGGQGLANEQFF.

The rearrangement uses TRBV7-6 and TRBJ2-7; the D is unclear. The germline V and J ends were trimmed by 5 bases and 3 bases, with 8 bases remaining between them. Per the germline V gene, CDR1 is SGHVS and CDR2 is FNYEAQ. The length of the CDR3 is 12 residues. The CDR3 bases are TGTGCCAGCAGCACTAAAGGCTACGAGCAGTACTTC. The encoded protein is CASSTKGYEQYF.

Points on this clone: The same CDR3 arises from other DNA sequences in this sample as well. V gene TRBV13 combines with J gene TRBJ2-7; D not resolved. This CDR3 contains 14 residues. Trimming shortened V by 1 base and J by 0 bases, and 7 bases separated the two germline ends. Germline V gene sequence: CDR1 PRHDT, CDR2 FYEKMQ (reference sequence). CDR3 protein: CASSLEGSSYEQYF. The CDR3 bases are TGTGCCAGCAGCTTAGAGGGTAGCTCCTACGAGCAGTACTTC.